A selection of T cell receptor beta chains follows, all from one sample in a study of spatial heterogeneity in lung cancer. Via MiXCR, TCRdb re-called the 5' RACE reads, giving one row per CDR3 protein. The sample contains 8,300 or so distinct CDR3 sequences, about 8% of which appear only once. Sequenced material: lung tumor tissue, taken at surgery. The receptors originated from a male donor with early-stage non-small cell lung cancer. CDR3s include the opening cysteine and the closing phenylalanine or tryptophan. The D gene is left open where the match is weak. Where a row states a size, it is once, few, many or the class of an expanded clone; other rows omit it.

abundance,d_gene,v_gene,j_gene,CDR3nt,CDR3aa
many,TRBD1,TRBV30,TRBJ2-2,TGTGCCTGGCAGGGGGACAGGGACACCGGGGAGCTGTTTTTT,CAWQGDRDTGELFF
.,.,TRBV5-1,TRBJ1-1,TGCGCCAGCAGCTTGTCCACGGCGAACACTGAAGCTTTCTTT,CASSLSTANTEAFF
medium-sized,.,TRBV28,TRBJ1-2,TGTGCCAGCACCATTCCCGCGGAGGGCCGATATGGCTACACCTTC,CASTIPAEGRYGYTF
medium-sized,TRBD2,TRBV5-1,TRBJ2-1,TGCGCCAGCAGCTCCGGACTAGCGGGAGAGAGCGAGCAGTTCTTC,CASSSGLAGESEQFF
medium-sized,.,TRBV5-1,TRBJ2-7,TGCGCCAGCAGCGCCGGGGTACTGGGCGAGCAGTACTTC,CASSAGVLGEQYF
.,TRBD1,TRBV20-1,TRBJ2-3,TGCAGTGCTAGCGCTGACGATACCGGGACAGGGAGTTATTTT,CSASADDTGTGSYF
medium-sized,.,TRBV29-1,TRBJ1-1,TGCAGCGTTGAGGAGGGTGGAGGCACTGAAGCTTTCTTT,CSVEEGGGTEAFF
medium-sized,TRBD1,TRBV28,TRBJ2-7,TGTGCCAGCAGTCACCGGGACAGGAACCCCTACGAGCAGTACTTC,CASSHRDRNPYEQYF
many,.,TRBV7-9,TRBJ2-5,TGTGCCAGCAGCTTAAGTCCCGGGTGGTCCGGAGAGACCCAGTACTTC,CASSLSPGWSGETQYF
.,.,TRBV7-2,TRBJ2-3,TGTGCCAGCAGCTTAGACCCTAGAACAGATACGCAGTATTTT,CASSLDPRTDTQYF
medium-sized,TRBD1,TRBV3-1,TRBJ1-5,TGTGCCAGCAGCCCAGGACAGGGTGTGCAGCCCCAGCATTTT,CASSPGQGVQPQHF
medium-sized,.,TRBV2,TRBJ2-2,TGTGCCAGCAGGCTCGGGACTGACCCGAACACCGGGGAGCTGTTTTTT,CASRLGTDPNTGELFF
.,TRBD1,TRBV29-1,TRBJ2-3,TGCAGCGTTACAGGGGCTAGGGGCACAGATACGCAGTATTTT,CSVTGARGTDTQYF
medium-sized,TRBD2,TRBV20-1,TRBJ2-1,TGCAGTGCCTCGGGACTAGCGGGTTACAATGAGCAGTTCTTC,CSASGLAGYNEQFF
few,TRBD2,TRBV4-1,TRBJ2-3,TGCGCCAGCAGCCAGCGACTAGCGGTCACAGATACGCAGTATTTT,CASSQRLAVTDTQYF
.,TRBD2,TRBV11-2,TRBJ2-1,TGTGCCAGCAGCAAGGCGGGACTAGCGGGAGGGAGACTGTTCTTC,CASSKAGLAGGRLFF
.,TRBD2,TRBV12-3/TRBV12-4,TRBJ2-7,TGTGCCAGCAGTTTGTTGGGGCGGGAGCTTAGCGAGCAGTACTTC,CASSLLGRELSEQYF
medium-sized,.,TRBV11-2,TRBJ2-3,TGTGCCAGCAGCTTAGTGCAGGGCGGGGGCACAGATACGCAGTATTTT,CASSLVQGGGTDTQYF
medium-sized,TRBD1,TRBV20-1,TRBJ1-3,TGCAGTGCCGGGGGACAGAACTTCCTGGGAGGAAACACCATATATTTT,CSAGGQNFLGGNTIYF
few,.,TRBV30,TRBJ2-5,TGTGCCTGGAGCTTAGGGGGATCTGGAGAGACCCAGTACTTC,CAWSLGGSGETQYF
medium-sized,.,TRBV29-1,TRBJ2-2,TGCAGCGTATACCGGGACGCTGCGAACACCGGGGAGCTGTTTTTT,CSVYRDAANTGELFF
many,.,TRBV7-6,TRBJ2-5,TGTGCCAGCAGCTTAGTGGCGGGGGCAGGAGAGACCCAGTACTTC,CASSLVAGAGETQYF
medium-sized,.,TRBV3-1,TRBJ2-4,TGTGCCAGCAGCCAAGATCGCGGTAACATTCAGTACTTC,CASSQDRGNIQYF
.,TRBD1,TRBV6-1,TRBJ1-5,TGTGCCAGCAGTGAAGTCTGGGACAGGGAATCGAATCAGCCCCAGCATTTT,CASSEVWDRESNQPQHF